Listed here are 8 T cell receptor beta chains from one sample, sequenced in a study of blood T cell repertoires in COVID-19. Assay: immunoSEQ multiplex PCR; the TCRdb copy retains only in-frame clones and omits some. The table includes about 270,000 clones, 82% detected once. The material sequenced was peripheral blood. These receptors were collected from a woman between 18 and 30 years old with acute or convalescent COVID-19.

The CDR3 sequence is CASSLGRVAGNEQFF. CDR3 sequence (DNA): TGCGCCAGCAGCTTGGGGCGGGTAGCGGGCAATGAGCAGTTCTTC. This chain joins TRBV5-1 and TRBJ2-1, with 7 bases identical to TRBD2. Unmatched junction bases numbered 6, after V lost 0 bases and J lost 6 bases. Germline CDR1 is SGHRS and CDR2 is YFSETQ. This CDR3 is 15 amino acids long.

The chain joins TRBV28 to TRBJ1-5, with a possible D match to TRBD1 (6 bases). The CDR3 covers 14 residues. Germline assignment: CDR1 MDHEN and CDR2 SYDVKM. Trimming removed 8 bases at V and 2 bases at J, with 13 bases between. DNA of the CDR3: TGTGCCAGCTTACAGGGTCAGGGCAATCAGCCCCAGCATTTT. It encodes CASLQGQGNQPQHF.

The chain links TRBV25-1 to TRBJ2-2; TRBD2 aligns across 11 bases. With 3 bases clipped from V and 4 bases from J, the junction kept 10 bases outside the gene matches. CDR1 is MGHDK, CDR2 SYGVNS, per germline. This CDR3 has 18 amino acids. This chain's CDR3 is CASSDLTSGITLTGELFF. The CDR3 nucleotides read TGTGCCAGCAGTGATCTGACTAGCGGGATCACGCTCACCGGGGAGCTGTTTTTT.

The V call is TRBV5-8, the J call TRBJ1-5; no clear D. Trimming cost V 5 bases and J 4 bases, with 7 bases left between them. CDR1 SGHTS and CDR2 YDEGEE come from the germline V gene. This CDR3 comprises 12 residues. For the CDR3, the DNA is TGTGCCAGCAGATTTCAGAATCAGCCCCAGCATTTT. This gives the protein CASRFQNQPQHF. The entire variable domain, with the rest obtained from reference TRBV5-8 and TRBJ1-5, is as follows: EAGVTQSPTHLIKTRGQQATLRCSPISGHTSVYWYQQALGLGLQFLLWYDEGEERNRGNFPPRFSGRQFPNYSSELNVNALELEDSALYLCASRFQNQPQHFGDGTRLSIL.

This clone was recorded at least ten times. The chain is built from TRBV4-3 and TRBJ2-1; 7 bases are a match to TRBD2. The CDR3 totals 17 residues. Looked up from germline, CDR1 is LGHNA and CDR2 is YSLEER. V dropped 0 bases and J dropped 4; count of bases not matched to a gene: 9. The CDR3 protein is CASSQDSRETRYNEQFF. CDR3 DNA sequence: TGCGCCAGCAGCCAAGATTCGCGGGAGACTCGGTACAATGAGCAGTTCTTC.

This chain uses TRBV7-8 with TRBJ2-3; 11 bases are shared with TRBD2. V shed 4 bases, J shed 3 bases, and the junction held 3 bases outside the gene matches. This CDR3 has 15 amino acids. Germline assignment: CDR1 SGHVS and CDR2 FQNEAQ. CDR3 region: CASSSGTSGTDTQYF. CDR3 nucleotides: TGTGCCAGCAGCTCGGGGACTAGCGGTACAGATACGCAGTATTTT.

Here the CDR3 DNA reads TGTGCCACCAGTGATAGCCAGGGGGCATATGGCGGGGATACGCAGTATTTT. Its protein is CATSDSQGAYGGDTQYF. The chain recombines TRBV24-1 with TRBJ2-3; 8 bases match TRBD1. CDR3 length: 17 amino acids. Germline-derived CDR1 and CDR2 are KGHDR and SFDVKD. J was trimmed by 6 bases and V by 3 bases; bases with no gene match: 13.

The chain joins TRBV12-3 or TRBV12-4 to TRBJ1-3, with unresolved D. This CDR3 is 12 amino acids long. Trimming stripped 2 bases from V and 5 bases from J, with 4 bases between. The CDR3 coding sequence is TGTGCCAGCAGTTTATTCAGAAACACCATATATTTT. This encodes CASSLFRNTIYF.